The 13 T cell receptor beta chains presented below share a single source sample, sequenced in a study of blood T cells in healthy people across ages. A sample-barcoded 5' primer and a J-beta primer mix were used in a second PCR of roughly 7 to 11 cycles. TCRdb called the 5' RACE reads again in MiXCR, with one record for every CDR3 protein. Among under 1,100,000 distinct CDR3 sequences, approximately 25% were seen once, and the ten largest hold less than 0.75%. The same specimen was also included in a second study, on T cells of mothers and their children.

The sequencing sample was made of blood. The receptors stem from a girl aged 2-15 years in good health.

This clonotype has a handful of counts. CDR3: CSALLGGGEQFF. CDR3 nucleotides: TGCAGCGCCCTGCTTGGAGGGGGTGAGCAGTTCTTC. J is TRBJ2-5 and V is TRBV29-1; D may match TRBD1 or TRBD2 (6 bases each). TRBJ2-1 matches the DNA end more closely, so the J call is doubtful. The CDR3 is made up of 12 amino acids. Germline V gene data show CDR1 as SQVTM and CDR2 as ANQGSEA.

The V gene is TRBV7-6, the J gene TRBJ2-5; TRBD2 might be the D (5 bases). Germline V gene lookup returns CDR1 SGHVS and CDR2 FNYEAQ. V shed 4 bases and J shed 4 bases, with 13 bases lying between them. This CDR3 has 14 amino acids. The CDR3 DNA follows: TGTGCCAGCAGCTCACACCTAGCTAGAGAGACCCAGTACTTC. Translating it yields CASSSHLARETQYF.

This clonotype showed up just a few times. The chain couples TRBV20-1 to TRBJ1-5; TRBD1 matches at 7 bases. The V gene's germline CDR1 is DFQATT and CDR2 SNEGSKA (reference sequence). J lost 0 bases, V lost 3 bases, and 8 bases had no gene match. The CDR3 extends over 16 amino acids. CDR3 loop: CSASSGQDNSNQPQHF. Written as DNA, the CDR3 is TGCAGTGCTAGTTCAGGACAGGACAATAGCAATCAGCCCCAGCATTTT.

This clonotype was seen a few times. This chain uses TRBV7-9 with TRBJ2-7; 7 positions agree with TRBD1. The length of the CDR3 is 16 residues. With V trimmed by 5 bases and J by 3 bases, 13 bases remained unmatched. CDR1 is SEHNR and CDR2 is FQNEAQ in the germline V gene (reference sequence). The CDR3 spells CASSLNEGQSHYEQYF. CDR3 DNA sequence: TGTGCCAGCAGCCTCAATGAGGGACAGTCACACTACGAGCAGTACTTC.

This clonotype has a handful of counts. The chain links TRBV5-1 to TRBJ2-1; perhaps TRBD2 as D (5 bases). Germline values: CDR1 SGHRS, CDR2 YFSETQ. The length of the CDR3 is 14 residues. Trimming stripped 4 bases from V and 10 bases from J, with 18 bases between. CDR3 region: CASSPMDSIGEQFF. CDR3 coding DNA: TGCGCCAGCAGCCCGATGGACTCCATCGGAGAGCAGTTCTTC.

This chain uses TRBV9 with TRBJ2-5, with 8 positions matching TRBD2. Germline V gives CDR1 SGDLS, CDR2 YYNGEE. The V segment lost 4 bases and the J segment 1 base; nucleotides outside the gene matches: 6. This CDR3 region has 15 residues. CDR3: CASSSRTSSQETQYF. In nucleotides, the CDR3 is TGTGCCAGCAGCTCGCGGACTAGCTCCCAAGAGACCCAGTACTTC.

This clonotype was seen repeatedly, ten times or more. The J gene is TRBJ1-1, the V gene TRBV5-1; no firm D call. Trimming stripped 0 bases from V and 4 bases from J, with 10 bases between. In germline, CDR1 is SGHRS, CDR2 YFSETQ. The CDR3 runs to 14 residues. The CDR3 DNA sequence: TGCGCCAGCAGCTTGGAAGGTGGAGGCACTGAAGCTTTCTTT. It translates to CASSLEGGGTEAFF.

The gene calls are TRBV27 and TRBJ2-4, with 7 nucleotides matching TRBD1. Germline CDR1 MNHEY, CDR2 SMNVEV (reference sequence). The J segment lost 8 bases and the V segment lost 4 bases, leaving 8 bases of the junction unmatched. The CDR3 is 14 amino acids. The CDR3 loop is CASSSGAGGYIQYF. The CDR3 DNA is TGTGCCAGCAGTTCAGGGGCAGGGGGATACATTCAGTACTTC.

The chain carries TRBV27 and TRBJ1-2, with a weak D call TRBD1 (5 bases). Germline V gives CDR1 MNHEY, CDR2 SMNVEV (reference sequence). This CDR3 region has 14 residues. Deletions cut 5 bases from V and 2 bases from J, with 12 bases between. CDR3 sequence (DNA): TGTGCCAGCAGTCCCGGACATACCAACTATGGCTACACCTTC. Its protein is CASSPGHTNYGYTF.

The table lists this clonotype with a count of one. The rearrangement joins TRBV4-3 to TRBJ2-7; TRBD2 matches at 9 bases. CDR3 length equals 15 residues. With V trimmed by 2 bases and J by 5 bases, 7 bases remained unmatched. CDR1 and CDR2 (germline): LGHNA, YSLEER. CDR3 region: CASSQILLAGNEQYF. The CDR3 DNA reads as TGCGCCAGCAGCCAAATTTTGCTAGCGGGGAACGAGCAGTACTTC.

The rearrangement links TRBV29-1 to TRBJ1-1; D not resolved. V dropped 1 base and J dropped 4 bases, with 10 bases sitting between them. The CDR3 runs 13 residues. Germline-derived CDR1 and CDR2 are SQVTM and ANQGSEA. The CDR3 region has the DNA TGCAGCGTTGAAGTGGTTGGGGTCACTGAAGCTTTCTTT. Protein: CSVEVVGVTEAFF.

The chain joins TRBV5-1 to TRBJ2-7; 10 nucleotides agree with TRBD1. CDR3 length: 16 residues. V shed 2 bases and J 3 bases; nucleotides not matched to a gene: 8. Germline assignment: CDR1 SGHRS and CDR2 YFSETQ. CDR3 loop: CASSFIGQGGIYEQYF. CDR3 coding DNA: TGCGCCAGCAGCTTTATCGGACAGGGGGGGATCTACGAGCAGTACTTC.

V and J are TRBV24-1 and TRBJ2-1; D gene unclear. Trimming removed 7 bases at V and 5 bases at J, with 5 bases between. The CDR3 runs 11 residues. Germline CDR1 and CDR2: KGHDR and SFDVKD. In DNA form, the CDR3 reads TGTGCCACCAGGAAGAACAATGAGCAGTTCTTC. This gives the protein CATRKNNEQFF.